The clone carrying this TCR beta chain was counted at least ten times. Its target is unknown. Germline V gene data show CDR1 as MDHEN and CDR2 as SYDVKM. Trimming stripped 5 bases from V and 3 bases from J, with 23 bases between. This CDR3 has 17 residues. The record originates from a study of early T cells in non-severe SARS-CoV-2 infection. Turning to the study itself: Sequenced bulk RNA came from whole blood that was unsorted, and chains were unpaired.

Notes on the study in general: Using VDJdb, the matching emphasized anti-spike CD8 responses while missing private and CD4 specificities.

Attached unique molecular identifiers marked individual cDNA molecules. TCRdb re-called the 5' RACE reads through MiXCR, storing one row per CDR3 protein. Of more than 25,000 distinct CDR3 sequences in the sample, about 8.6% were seen once. The TCR originated in an adult who was a healthcare worker with PCR-confirmed SARS-CoV-2 infection or an uninfected control (not recorded which). Sequencing input: whole blood. The genes are TRBV28 and TRBJ2-7, with D perhaps matching TRBD1 (6 bases). CDR3 residues: CASSIKTGTPRFYEQYF. The CDR3 DNA is TGTGCCAGCAGTATCAAGACCGGGACACCGAGATTCTACGAGCAGTACTTC.